The clone carrying this TCR beta chain turned up a few times. This specimen belongs to a study of patients and donors after allogeneic stem cell transplantation. TCRdb processed the RT-PCR reads anew with MiXCR; each CDR3 protein has one entry. The sample has about 90,000 distinct CDR3 sequences, under 50% seen once; the top ten hold 50% to 75%. The germline gives CDR1 SEHNR, CDR2 FQNEAQ (reference sequence). This CDR3 spans 16 amino acids. V lost 2 bases to trimming and J lost 2 bases; unmatched junction nucleotides: 4. V gene TRBV7-9 combines with J gene TRBJ2-1; TRBD1 agrees at 9 bases. Sequenced: blood, either unsorted or a sorted T cell fraction (not recorded which). This clonotype was obtained from a human donor who was either an allogeneic HSCT recipient or a stem cell or donor lymphocyte infusion donor (not recorded which). It is not recorded whose cells these are; they may come from a transplant donor. The CDR3 region is CASSLPGQGAYNEQFF. CDR3 DNA: TGTGCCAGCAGCTTACCGGGACAGGGAGCCTACAATGAGCAGTTCTTC.